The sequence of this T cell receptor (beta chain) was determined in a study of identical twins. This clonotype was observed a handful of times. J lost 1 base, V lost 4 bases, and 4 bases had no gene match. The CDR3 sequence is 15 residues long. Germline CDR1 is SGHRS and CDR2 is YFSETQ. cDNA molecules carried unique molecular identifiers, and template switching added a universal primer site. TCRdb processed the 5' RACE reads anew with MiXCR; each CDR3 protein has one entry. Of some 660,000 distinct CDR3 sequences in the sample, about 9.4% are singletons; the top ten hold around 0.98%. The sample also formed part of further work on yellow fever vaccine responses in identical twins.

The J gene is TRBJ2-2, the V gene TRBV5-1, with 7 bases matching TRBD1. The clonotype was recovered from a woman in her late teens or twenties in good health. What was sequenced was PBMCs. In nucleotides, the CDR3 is TGCGCCAGCAGCACGGGACAGCTGAACACCGGGGAGCTGTTTTTT. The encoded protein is CASSTGQLNTGELFF.